A single sample gave rise to the 6 T cell receptor beta chains below, sequenced in a study of radiotherapy plus CTLA-4 blockade in lung cancer. TCRdb's table, derived via immunoSEQ multiplex PCR, lists solely in-frame clones and lacks some. The sample shows about 120,000 clones, 75% to 90% of them seen only once. This specimen consisted of peripheral blood, obtained from a patient treated with radiotherapy plus ipilimumab. The receptors were gathered from a human donor with non-small cell lung cancer that progressed on radiotherapy plus ipilimumab.

The chain combines TRBV6-1 with TRBJ2-2; weak D call: TRBD1 (7 bases). V was clipped by 7 bases and J by 7 bases, with 19 bases between them. CDR3 length: 15 residues. Germline assignment: CDR1 MNHNS and CDR2 SASEGT. Here the CDR3 DNA reads TGTGCCAGCATAAGTTGGAGGGGGCTTGTCGGGGAGCTGTTTTTT. Translated: CASISWRGLVGELFF.

This clone was seen more than once but under ten times. The identical CDR3 is also encoded by other nucleotide sequences in the sample. The rearrangement uses TRBV18 and TRBJ1-4, with unresolved D. The CDR3 length is 13 residues. Germline CDR1 and CDR2: KGHSH and LQKENI. The V end lost 3 bases, the J end lost 5 bases, and 7 bases lay between the germline ends. CDR3 sequence: CASSPGLNEKLFF. The CDR3 nucleotides are TGTGCCAGCTCACCTGGACTCAATGAAAAACTGTTTTTT.

The chain recombines TRBV6-5 with TRBJ1-1, with D possibly TRBD1 on 5 matching bases. Germline CDR1 MNHEY, CDR2 SVGAGI. The ends were cut back, 2 bases at V and 2 bases at J, with 12 bases in the middle. The CDR3 contains 15 residues. CDR3 DNA sequence: TGTGCCAGCAGTTACAACCGGGGCCAAAACACTGAAGCTTTCTTT. Amino acid sequence: CASSYNRGQNTEAFF.

This chain uses TRBV9 with TRBJ1-2, with 10 bases matching TRBD1. Per the germline V gene, CDR1 is SGDLS and CDR2 is YYNGEE. This CDR3 comprises 15 residues. V was clipped by 4 bases and J by 2 bases; unmatched bases: 5. The chain's CDR3 is CASSQPGQGNYGYTF. Written as DNA, the CDR3 is TGTGCCAGCAGCCAACCGGGACAGGGGAACTATGGCTACACCTTC. Full variable domain (missing parts from reference TRBV9 and TRBJ1-2): DSGVTQTPKHLITATGQRVTLRCSPRSGDLSVYWYQQSLDQGLQFLIQYYNGEERAKGNILERFSAQQFPDLHSELNLSSLELGDSALYFCASSQPGQGNYGYTFGSGTRLTVV.

This chain's CDR3 is CASSVGRQGPYEQYF. In nucleotides, the CDR3 is TGTGCCAGCAGCGTAGGTAGACAGGGTCCCTACGAGCAGTACTTC. The J gene is TRBJ2-7, the V gene TRBV9; 7 nucleotides agree with TRBD1. CDR1 is SGDLS and CDR2 is YYNGEE in the germline V gene. The CDR3 runs to 15 residues. V lost 0 bases, J lost 2 bases, and 5 bases stayed unmatched. The full variable domain, with the rest looked up from reference TRBV9 and TRBJ2-7, is DSGVTQTPKHLITATGQRVTLRCSPRSGDLSVYWYQQSLDQGLQFLIQYYNGEERAKGNILERFSAQQFPDLHSELNLSSLELGDSALYFCASSVGRQGPYEQYFGPGTRLTVT.

The CDR3 protein is CASSSGAYDRTDTQYF. In DNA, the CDR3 is TGCGCCAGCAGCTCGGGAGCTTACGACCGCACAGATACGCAGTATTTT. The V and J genes are TRBV5-1 and TRBJ2-3; TRBD2 might be the D (6 bases). Trimming stripped 3 bases from V and 1 base from J, with 15 bases between. Germline assignment: CDR1 SGHRS and CDR2 YFSETQ. The CDR3 loop spans 16 amino acids.